The 25 T cell receptor beta chains listed next were all sequenced from one sample in a study of blood T cells in healthy people across ages. Together with a sample-barcoded 5' primer, a J-beta primer mix was included in a second PCR lasting roughly 6 to 12 cycles. TCRdb reprocessed the 5' RACE reads via MiXCR and lists one record per CDR3 protein. The repertoire holds around 970,000 distinct CDR3 sequences, with roughly 51% as singletons. The sample was blood. The receptors shown here come from a woman aged 55-70 years in good health.

This chain joins TRBV20-1 and TRBJ2-1; 11 bases are shared with TRBD2. The CDR3 extends over 14 amino acids. J lost 9 bases, V lost 4 bases, and 8 bases had no gene match. Germline V lookup: CDR1 DFQATT, CDR2 SNEGSKA (reference sequence). For the CDR3, the DNA is TGCAGTGCTACCACTAGCGGGAGAATCAGTGAGCAGTTCTTC. This codes for CSATTSGRISEQFF.

The chain combines TRBV27 with TRBJ2-5; 10 bases fit TRBD1. Germline V gene sequence: CDR1 MNHEY, CDR2 SMNVEV (reference sequence). V gave up 6 bases and J gave up 5 bases; unmatched junction bases: 9. The CDR3 sequence is 15 residues long. This CDR3 is CASRDGTGVWETQYF. CDR3 DNA: TGTGCCAGCAGGGACGGGACAGGGGTATGGGAGACCCAGTACTTC.

This clonotype was counted between two and nine times. The rearrangement uses TRBV11-2 and TRBJ1-4; unclear D gene. Trimming cost V 3 bases and J 1 base, with 6 bases left between them. The CDR3 has 14 amino acids. The germline V gene has CDR1 SGHAT and CDR2 FQNNGV. The CDR3 reads CASSFGRTNEKLFF. The DNA of the CDR3 is TGTGCCAGCAGCTTCGGGAGAACTAATGAAAAACTGTTTTTT. The full variable domain, its missing parts supplied by reference TRBV11-2 and TRBJ1-4, is EAGVAQSPRYKIIEKRQSVAFWCNPISGHATLYWYQQILGQGPKLLIQFQNNGVVDDSQLPKDRFSAERLKGVDSTLKIQPAKLEDSAVYLCASSFGRTNEKLFFGSGTQLSVL.

The gene calls are TRBV18 and TRBJ1-2; 7 nucleotides agree with TRBD1. The trim removed 3 bases at V and 2 bases at J, leaving 6 bases unmatched. Germline CDR1 and CDR2: KGHSH and LQKENI. This CDR3 region has 15 residues. The CDR3 DNA follows: TGTGCCAGCTCACCCAGCGGACAGGAGAACTATGGCTACACCTTC. Its translation: CASSPSGQENYGYTF.

The chain has TRBV29-1 and TRBJ2-7; the D call may be TRBD1 or TRBD2 (6 bases each). CDR1 and CDR2 from the germline V gene are SQVTM and ANQGSEA. Trimming took 4 bases from V and 4 from J, leaving 23 bases between them. This CDR3 is 16 amino acids long. The CDR3 loop reads CSVVSCRDTGAYEQYF. The CDR3 DNA follows: TGCAGCGTTGTCTCTTGCCGGGACACGGGGGCGTACGAGCAGTACTTC.

This clonotype was seen a handful of times. This chain joins TRBV25-1 and TRBJ2-5; TRBD1 aligns across 9 bases. Germline V gives CDR1 MGHDK, CDR2 SYGVNS. The CDR3 has 16 amino acids. J lost 5 bases, V lost 3 bases, and 10 bases had no gene match. The CDR3 coding sequence is TGTGCCAGCAGTGAGAGACGGGGACAGGGCCAGGAGACCCAGTACTTC. Its translation is CASSERRGQGQETQYF. The full variable domain, its missing parts supplied by reference TRBV25-1 and TRBJ2-5, is EADIYQTPRYLVIGTGKKITLECSQTMGHDKMYWYQQDPGMELHLIHYSYGVNSTEKGDLSSESTVSRIRTEHFPLTLESARPSHTSQYLCASSERRGQGQETQYFGPGTRLLVL.

The chain has TRBV4-1 and TRBJ1-1; 9 bases fit TRBD1. The germline V gene encodes CDR1 MGHRA and CDR2 YSYEKL. J gave up 0 bases and V 4 bases, and 6 bases lay outside the gene matches. The CDR3 totals 16 residues. The CDR3 loop is CASSPGTGFMNTEAFF. The DNA for the CDR3 is TGCGCCAGCAGCCCTGGGACAGGGTTTATGAACACTGAAGCTTTCTTT.

The chain carries TRBV6-6 and TRBJ2-4; a weak D match, TRBD2 (5 bases). Trimming left V 2 bases short and J 2 bases short, with 16 bases between. The CDR3 contains 17 residues. The germline V gene encodes CDR1 MNHNY and CDR2 SVGAGI (reference sequence). This CDR3 reads CASSYPDSFDSKNIQYF. Here the CDR3 DNA reads TGTGCCAGCAGTTACCCGGACTCCTTTGACTCCAAAAACATTCAGTACTTC.

This clonotype was found a few times. V and J are TRBV11-1 and TRBJ2-2, with D possibly being TRBD1 (5 bases). V was shortened by 4 bases and J by 7 bases, with 19 bases between the two germline ends. The CDR3 extends over 16 amino acids. Germline V gene data show CDR1 as SGHAT and CDR2 as FQDESV (reference sequence). CDR3 protein: CASSSLGRVNGGELFF. The CDR3 DNA is TGTGCCAGCAGCTCCTTGGGCAGGGTCAATGGCGGGGAGCTGTTTTTT.

This clonotype has a handful of counts. The chain joins TRBV4-2 to TRBJ2-1; 9 positions match TRBD2. The V segment lost 1 base and the J segment 1 base; nucleotides outside the gene matches: 5. Germline values: CDR1 LGHNA, CDR2 YNFKEQ. The CDR3 covers 17 residues. CDR3 loop: CASSQVLSGRSYNEQFF. DNA of the CDR3: TGTGCCAGCAGCCAAGTGCTTAGCGGGAGATCCTACAATGAGCAGTTCTTC.

The CDR3 region has the DNA TGTGCCATCAGTGAGACAGCCCTAGAAGCTTTCTTT. This codes for CAISETALEAFF. The V and J genes are TRBV10-3 and TRBJ1-1; the D is unclear. The CDR3 contains 12 residues. The germline V gene has CDR1 ENHRY and CDR2 SYGVKD. Trimming shortened V by 2 bases and J by 8 bases, and 9 bases separated the two germline ends.

The chain combines TRBV6-2 or TRBV6-3 with TRBJ2-7; 11 bases line up with TRBD2. The junction had 3 bases not matched to a gene; V was cut back by 0 bases and J by 2 bases. The germline V gene encodes CDR1 MNHEY and CDR2 SVGEGT. The CDR3 is 16 residues long. CDR3 sequence reads: CASSYSSGRGTYEQYF. The DNA of the CDR3 is TGTGCCAGCAGTTACTCTAGCGGGAGGGGAACCTACGAGCAGTACTTC.

There are a few counts of this clonotype. V and J are TRBV11-1 and TRBJ2-4; D gene ambiguous. The germline CDR1 and CDR2 sequences are SGHAT and FQDESV (reference sequence). CDR3 length: 16 amino acids. The ends were cut back, 1 base at V and 1 base at J, with 11 bases in the middle. The CDR3 sequence is CASSLEAIRAKNIQYF. The DNA for the CDR3 is TGTGCCAGCAGCTTAGAGGCGATACGGGCCAAAAACATTCAGTACTTC.

The CDR3 nucleotides read TGCGCCAGCAGTGTAACGGATAATGGCTATGGCTACACCTTC. Protein: CASSVTDNGYGYTF. V usage is TRBV10-2 and J usage is TRBJ1-2; D is unresolved. The germline CDR1 and CDR2 sequences are WSHSY and SAAADI. This CDR3 spans 14 amino acids. Trimming shortened V by 4 bases and J by 4 bases, and 13 bases separated the two germline ends.

V and J are TRBV12-3 or TRBV12-4 and TRBJ2-7; perhaps TRBD2 as D (6 bases). V lost 3 bases, J lost 0 bases, and 9 bases lay in between. The CDR3 runs 14 residues. The DNA for the CDR3 is TGTGCCAGCAGTTTTAGGGAGGACTCCTACGAGCAGTACTTC. Protein sequence: CASSFREDSYEQYF.

The rearrangement joins TRBV7-3 to TRBJ2-5, with 9 nucleotides matching TRBD1. Germline V gene data show CDR1 as SGHTA and CDR2 as FQGTGA. The J segment lost 1 base and the V segment lost 1 base, leaving 10 bases of the junction unmatched. CDR3 size: 18 residues. CDR3 sequence: CASSLRASATGGQETQYF. In DNA form, the CDR3 reads TGTGCCAGCAGCTTAAGAGCTTCGGCGACAGGGGGCCAAGAGACCCAGTACTTC. Drawing the rest from reference TRBV7-3 and TRBJ2-5, the complete variable domain is GAGVSQTPSNKVTEKGKYVELRCDPISGHTALYWYRQSLGQGPEFLIYFQGTGAADDSGLPNDRFFAVRPEGSVSTLKIQRTERGDSAVYLCASSLRASATGGQETQYFGPGTRLLVL.

The J gene is TRBJ2-5, the V gene TRBV28, with TRBD2 matching over 13 bases. The CDR3 is 19 amino acids. Germline CDR1 reads MDHEN; CDR2 reads SYDVKM. Germline trimming cut 7 bases from V and 2 bases from J; bases unmatched to any gene: 16. The DNA of the CDR3 is TGTGCCAGCAAAAACCTCTCCGGGACTAGCGGGACGGCACAAGAGACCCAGTACTTC. Its translation: CASKNLSGTSGTAQETQYF.

Comment on this clonotype: This may arise from a read error, as a much more abundant clone is one base away. This chain uses TRBV29-1 with TRBJ2-5; D gene unclear. The CDR3 length is 13 residues. V dropped 4 bases and J dropped 2 bases, with 11 bases sitting between them. The germline V gene encodes CDR1 SQVTM and CDR2 ANQGSEA. This CDR3 is CSVGFTSQETQYF. Here the CDR3 DNA reads TGCAGCGTTGGCTTTACCAGTCAAGAGACCCAGTACTTC.

The chain carries TRBV7-2 and TRBJ1-2; 7 bases are shared with TRBD1. CDR3 length: 13 amino acids. The germline CDR1 and CDR2 sequences are SGHTA and FQGNSA. With V trimmed by 8 bases and J by 4 bases, 7 bases remained unmatched. DNA of the CDR3: TGTGCCAGCGACAGACAGGGAGCCTATGGCTACACCTTC. It encodes CASDRQGAYGYTF.

About this clonotype itself: The germline gene is not matched at one end of the junction; a read error may be the cause. V gene TRBV5-5 combines with J gene TRBJ2-7, with a weak D call TRBD1 (6 bases). Germline-derived CDR1 and CDR2 are SGHKS and YYEKEE (reference sequence). This CDR3 comprises 15 residues. The CDR3 here is CASLDVLRGSYKQYF. The CDR3 DNA reads TGTGCCAGCCTTGATGTGTTGAGGGGGTCCTACAAGCAGTACTTC.

V and J are TRBV6-5 and TRBJ2-6; no clear D. Looked up from germline, CDR1 is MNHEY and CDR2 is SVGAGI. This CDR3 has 18 residues. V was cut by 1 base and J by 0 bases, with 13 bases left in between. This CDR3 reads CASSYYPPSSSGANVLTF. CDR3 sequence (DNA): TGTGCCAGCAGTTACTACCCCCCGAGTAGCTCTGGGGCCAACGTCCTGACTTTC.

The DNA for the CDR3 is TGTGCCAGCAGTTCCCCTCGGCTGCCGTACGAGCAGTACTTC. This codes for CASSSPRLPYEQYF. This chain joins TRBV6-5 and TRBJ2-7; unclear D gene. Trimming cost V 4 bases and J 4 bases, with 14 bases left between them. Germline V gives CDR1 MNHEY, CDR2 SVGAGI. The CDR3 spans 14 residues.

The chain employs TRBV7-3 and TRBJ1-6; tentative D call: TRBD1 (5 bases). V lost 1 base and J lost 8, with 9 bases in between. The CDR3 covers 14 residues. From germline, CDR1 is SGHTA and CDR2 FQGTGA. The CDR3 DNA is TGTGCCAGCAGCTTAAGCAGGGTTGATTCACCCCTCCACTTT. Amino acids: CASSLSRVDSPLHF.

The chain's CDR3 is CASSLGQGVNPLAKNIQYF. CDR3 nucleotides: TGTGCCAGCAGCTTGGGACAGGGGGTTAACCCACTAGCCAAAAACATTCAGTACTTC. V usage is TRBV11-2 and J usage is TRBJ2-4, with TRBD1 matching 11 bases. The germline gives CDR1 SGHAT, CDR2 FQNNGV. J lost 0 bases, V lost 3 bases, and 10 bases had no gene match. The CDR3 runs to 19 residues. The variable domain in full, with the rest retrieved from reference TRBV11-2 and TRBJ2-4, is EAGVAQSPRYKIIEKRQSVAFWCNPISGHATLYWYQQILGQGPKLLIQFQNNGVVDDSQLPKDRFSAERLKGVDSTLKIQPAKLEDSAVYLCASSLGQGVNPLAKNIQYFGAGTRLSVL.

This clonotype is a singleton in its sample. The chain joins TRBV20-1 to TRBJ2-3; D may be TRBD2 (5 bases). The germline CDR1 and CDR2 sequences are DFQATT and SNEGSKA (reference sequence). The CDR3 runs to 16 residues. Trimming cost V 0 bases and J 6 bases, with 19 bases left between them. The CDR3 DNA reads as TGCAGTGCTAGAGATTTGGAGGAGTTTGGAGCGGATACGCAGTATTTT. This sequence encodes CSARDLEEFGADTQYF.